These T cell receptor beta chains were read from a single sample in a study of T cell responses to AZD1222 COVID-19 vaccine. Here immunoSEQ multiplex PCR was the method, and the copy in TCRdb shows in-frame clones only, minus some. The table lists around 70,000 clones, 87% of them singletons. The starting material was peripheral blood, obtained 28 days after the second AZD1222 dose. These receptors originate from an adult who received the AZD1222 COVID-19 vaccine. Both conserved end residues are part of each CDR3. A D gene is named only where the DNA matches it firmly. Not all rows give a size; the values are once, few, many and, for expanded clones, a class.

abundance | j_gene | v_gene | d_gene | CDR3nt | CDR3aa
- | TRBJ1-6 | TRBV2 | TRBD1 | TGTGCCAGCAGATTGCCGGGACAGGCAAATTCACCCCTCCACTTT | CASRLPGQANSPLHF
- | TRBJ1-1 | TRBV5-5 | - | TGTGCCAGCAGCCGATTGTCGAGGACCACTGAAGCTTTCTTT | CASSRLSRTTEAFF
- | TRBJ1-2 | TRBV30 | TRBD1 | TGTGCCTGGAGGACAGGGGGCTTCTATGGCTACACCTTC | CAWRTGGFYGYTF
- | TRBJ1-2 | TRBV5-1 | - | TGCGCCAGCAGACCCCCGGGCAGTCCTAACTATGGCTACACCTTC | CASRPPGSPNYGYTF
- | TRBJ1-2 | TRBV5-1 | TRBD1 | TGCGCCAGCAGCGCCAAAGGGACAGGGTCTGGCTACACCTTC | CASSAKGTGSGYTF
- | TRBJ2-1 | TRBV7-7 | TRBD2 | TGTGCTAGCAGCTCGGGACTAGCGGATTACAATGAGCAGTTCTTC | CASSSGLADYNEQFF
- | TRBJ1-3 | TRBV7-9 | TRBD1 | TGTGCCAGCAGCAAAGACAGGGGAAGCGGAAACACCATATATTTT | CASSKDRGSGNTIYF
- | TRBJ1-5 | TRBV10-3 | TRBD1 | TGTGCCATCAGTGAGGACAGGGGGCTCAGCAATCAGCCCCAGCATTTT | CAISEDRGLSNQPQHF
- | TRBJ2-1 | TRBV18 | TRBD1 | TGTGCCAGCTCACCACCGGGGACAGGGGGAGGTAGGGAGCAGTTCTTC | CASSPPGTGGGREQFF
few | TRBJ2-7 | TRBV30 | TRBD2 | TGTGCCTGGAGTGTACTAGCGTACGAGCAGTACTTC | CAWSVLAYEQYF
- | TRBJ1-5 | TRBV18 | - | TGTGCCAGCTCACCACAGACAGGAGATAATCAGCCCCAGCATTTT | CASSPQTGDNQPQHF
- | TRBJ1-4 | TRBV5-8 | TRBD1 | TGTGCCAGCAGCCCCAGGACAGGACAGGGAGAAAAACTGTTTTTT | CASSPRTGQGEKLFF
- | TRBJ2-1 | TRBV5-1 | TRBD2 | TGCGCCAGCAGCTTTAGCGGGAGCTCGAATGAGCAGTTCTTC | CASSFSGSSNEQFF
- | TRBJ2-5 | TRBV18 | - | TGTGCCAGCTCCCTCGGCCCTCAAGAGACCCAGTACTTC | CASSLGPQETQYF
- | TRBJ2-2 | TRBV7-9 | - | TGTGCCAGCAGCTTAGTAGGGGTAAACACCGGGGAGCTGTTTTTT | CASSLVGVNTGELFF
- | TRBJ2-7 | TRBV7-3 | - | TGTGCCAGCAGCCGAGACGCTTTTGTCGAGCAGTACTTC | CASSRDAFVEQYF
- | TRBJ1-6 | TRBV11-2 | - | TGTGCCAGCACGCAGGGGAGGTATTCACCCCTCCACTTT | CASTQGRYSPLHF
- | TRBJ1-2 | TRBV3-1/TRBV3-2 | TRBD1 | TGTGCCAGCAGGCACTCGGACAGGAGTTATGGCTACACCTTC | CASRHSDRSYGYTF
- | TRBJ2-7 | TRBV6-5 | - | TGTGCCAGCAGTTACAACAGGGACCCTCTCCACGAGCAGTACTTC | CASSYNRDPLHEQYF
- | TRBJ2-1 | TRBV7-9 | TRBD2 | TGTGCCAGCAGCCCCCTACGAGCGGGAGGTCGGAGAAATGAGCAGTTCTTC | CASSPLRAGGRRNEQFF
- | TRBJ2-5 | TRBV5-1 | - | TGCGCCAGCAGCTTGAGCGAAGTCCAAGAGACCCAGTACTTC | CASSLSEVQETQYF
- | TRBJ2-7 | TRBV29-1 | - | TGCAGCGTTGGCCCCGCGGGGTCCTACGAGCAGTACTTC | CSVGPAGSYEQYF
- | TRBJ1-1 | TRBV5-6 | - | TGTGCCAGCAGCTCAGAGGGTGGCCGAACAAGGAACACTGAAGCTTTCTTT | CASSSEGGRTRNTEAFF
- | TRBJ2-5 | TRBV11-2 | TRBD1 | TGTGCCAGCAGCTACGGGACAGGGTATTACCAAGAGACCCAGTACTTC | CASSYGTGYYQETQYF
- | TRBJ2-3 | TRBV7-8 | TRBD1 | TGTGCCAGCAGCTCCCCGGGACAGGCCACAGATACGCAGTATTTT | CASSSPGQATDTQYF
- | TRBJ2-3 | TRBV16 | TRBD2 | TGTGCCAGCAGCCGACTAGCGGGTGAGCACACAGATACGCAGTATTTT | CASSRLAGEHTDTQYF
- | TRBJ2-3 | TRBV7-9 | - | TGTGCCAGCAGCCCACCAGTCGGGGATAGCACAGATACGCAGTATTTT | CASSPPVGDSTDTQYF
- | TRBJ2-1 | TRBV10-3 | TRBD1 | TGTGCCATCAGTGAAGTAACAGGGGATGAGCAGTTCTTC | CAISEVTGDEQFF
- | TRBJ1-2 | TRBV27 | TRBD1 | TGTGCCAGCAGGGGACAGGGCCCCAAGCTTAATGGCTACACCTTC | CASRGQGPKLNGYTF
- | TRBJ2-7 | TRBV29-1 | - | TGCAGCGTTACCCGGACAGAGGTCAGCTACGAGCAGTACTTC | CSVTRTEVSYEQYF
- | TRBJ1-2 | TRBV10-3 | TRBD1 | TGTGCCATCAGCGCCCCGGGGACAGCAGAAAGGATGCATGGCTACACCTTC | CAISAPGTAERMHGYTF
- | TRBJ1-4 | TRBV6-5 | - | TGTGCCAGCAGTTACTCGATGAACGATGAAAAACTGTTTTTT | CASSYSMNDEKLFF
- | TRBJ2-1 | TRBV3-1/TRBV3-2 | - | TGTGCCAGCAGCCAAGCGCGACTGGCACCATACAATGAGCAGTTCTTC | CASSQARLAPYNEQFF
once | TRBJ2-1 | TRBV9 | TRBD2 | TGTGCCAGCAGCGTAGGGTCTGGACTAGCGGGAGATAATGAGCAGTTCTTC | CASSVGSGLAGDNEQFF
- | TRBJ1-1 | TRBV5-1 | TRBD1 | TGCGCCAGCAGCTTGGTTCTAACAGGGGGCGGAGCTTTCTTT | CASSLVLTGGGAFF
- | TRBJ2-1 | TRBV5-1 | TRBD2 | TGCGCCAGCAGCCCCGGGACTAGCGGGAGCAATGAGCAGTTCTTC | CASSPGTSGSNEQFF
few | TRBJ1-2 | TRBV18 | TRBD1 | TGTGCCAGCTCACCTCGACAGGGGCGGGAGTCAGGCTATGGCTACACCTTC | CASSPRQGRESGYGYTF
- | TRBJ2-7 | TRBV2 | - | TGTGCCAGCACCAGACAGCGCGCCTCCTACGAGCAGTACTTC | CASTRQRASYEQYF
- | TRBJ2-7 | TRBV6-1 | - | TGTGCCAGCAGTGAAGGGGGACCCGAGTACGAGCAGTACTTC | CASSEGGPEYEQYF
- | TRBJ2-3 | TRBV6-5 | - | TGTGCCAGCACTCACGGGGGACCCACAGATACGCAGTATTTT | CASTHGGPTDTQYF
few | TRBJ1-2 | TRBV5-4 | - | TGTGCCAGCAGCTTGCGGCTCGATCGGGGCTACACCTTC | CASSLRLDRGYTF
once | TRBJ2-3 | TRBV6-5 | TRBD1 | TGTGCCAGCAGTTACTCGAGAGGACAGGGAGGAGATACGCAGTATTTT | CASSYSRGQGGDTQYF
- | TRBJ2-1 | TRBV7-9 | TRBD2 | TGTGCCAGCAGCTTTCCGGGACTAGCGGGAGGTCCAGGGAATGAGCAGTTCTTC | CASSFPGLAGGPGNEQFF
- | TRBJ2-7 | TRBV5-4 | TRBD1 | TGTGCCAGCAGCTTAGAGCAGGGGGCGAACTACGAGCAGTACTTC | CASSLEQGANYEQYF
- | TRBJ1-3 | TRBV9 | - | TGTGCCAGCCGCGGGCGTCGGGGGTCCATTGGAAACACCATATATTTT | CASRGRRGSIGNTIYF
- | TRBJ1-5 | TRBV10-3 | - | TGTGCCATCAGTGAGCAGGGCAGGGCGGGTAATCAGCCCCAGCATTTT | CAISEQGRAGNQPQHF